This TCR beta chain was profiled in a study of blood T cell repertoires in COVID-19. Study summary: COVID-19 samples collected from the United States, Italy and Spain covered acute and convalescent phases. Sample material is recorded as cDNA or gDNA derived from T cells, B-cell-depleted T cells, or PBMCs.

Authors' data handling: It was from reference gene primer amplification that nucleated cell counts were estimated. The table came from immunoSEQ multiplex PCR; TCRdb's copy has only in-frame clones and leaves some out. Clone size and V and J calls were adopted from that table, with D and trimming inferred from the DNA. The repertoire holds under 40,000 clones, with around 86% as singletons. Germline V gene sequence: CDR1 LNHDA, CDR2 SQIVND (reference sequence). The J segment lost 0 bases and the V segment lost 7 bases, leaving 9 bases of the junction unmatched. CDR3 length: 17 residues. The specimen was peripheral blood. This chain connects TRBV19 to TRBJ2-1; TRBD2 matches at 10 bases. This TCR derives from an elderly woman with active or convalescent COVID-19. The CDR3: CASKSGGAGISYNEQFF. CDR3 DNA: TGTGCCAGTAAAAGCGGGGGGGCCGGCATCTCCTACAATGAGCAGTTCTTC.